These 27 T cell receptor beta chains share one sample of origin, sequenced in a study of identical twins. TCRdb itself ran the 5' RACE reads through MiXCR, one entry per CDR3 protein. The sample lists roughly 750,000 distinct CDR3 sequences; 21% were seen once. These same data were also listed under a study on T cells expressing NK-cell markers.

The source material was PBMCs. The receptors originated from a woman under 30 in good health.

The CDR3 sequence is CASRQQGASQPQHF. DNA of the CDR3: TGTGCCAGCAGGCAACAGGGGGCGAGTCAGCCCCAGCATTTT. The rearrangement joins TRBV12-3 or TRBV12-4 to TRBJ1-5, with 9 positions matching TRBD1. Trimming removed 6 bases from V and 6 bases from J; junction bases left unmatched: 6. This CDR3 is built from 14 residues.

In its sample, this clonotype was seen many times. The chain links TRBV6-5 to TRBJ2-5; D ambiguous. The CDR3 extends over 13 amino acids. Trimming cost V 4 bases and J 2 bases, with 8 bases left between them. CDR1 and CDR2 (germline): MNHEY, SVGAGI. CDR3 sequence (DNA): TGTGCCAGCAGTTGGACGGCTCAAGAGACCCAGTACTTC. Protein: CASSWTAQETQYF.

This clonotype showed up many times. The CDR3 spells CSGGPTQETQYF. CDR3 sequence (DNA): TGCAGCGGGGGGCCGACCCAAGAGACCCAGTACTTC. The chain is built from TRBV20-1 and TRBJ2-5; tentative D call: TRBD2 (7 bases). Germline V gene data show CDR1 as DFQATT and CDR2 as SNEGSKA (reference sequence). CDR3 length: 12 residues.

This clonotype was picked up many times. CDR3 sequence reads: CASSVDQVSYNEQFF. CDR3 DNA: TGTGCCAGCAGCGTAGATCAGGTCTCCTACAATGAGCAGTTCTTC. The chain joins TRBV9 to TRBJ2-1; D gene uncertain. CDR3 size: 15 residues. In germline, CDR1 is SGDLS, CDR2 YYNGEE. The germline V and J ends were trimmed by 0 bases and 0 bases, with 7 bases remaining between them.

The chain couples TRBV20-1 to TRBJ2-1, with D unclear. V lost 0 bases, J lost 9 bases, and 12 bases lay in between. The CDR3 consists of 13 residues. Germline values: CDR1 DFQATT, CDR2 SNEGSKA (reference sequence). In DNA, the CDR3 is TGCAGTGCTAGAGAGAGTAGACACGGTGAGCAGTTCTTC. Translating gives CSARESRHGEQFF.

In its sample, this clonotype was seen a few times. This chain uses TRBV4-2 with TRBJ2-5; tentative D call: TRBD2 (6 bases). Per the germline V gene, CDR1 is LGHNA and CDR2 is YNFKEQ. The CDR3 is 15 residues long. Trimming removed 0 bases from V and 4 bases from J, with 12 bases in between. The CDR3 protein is CASSQDRRGGETQYF. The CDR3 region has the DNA TGTGCCAGCAGCCAAGATCGGAGGGGAGGAGAGACCCAGTACTTC.

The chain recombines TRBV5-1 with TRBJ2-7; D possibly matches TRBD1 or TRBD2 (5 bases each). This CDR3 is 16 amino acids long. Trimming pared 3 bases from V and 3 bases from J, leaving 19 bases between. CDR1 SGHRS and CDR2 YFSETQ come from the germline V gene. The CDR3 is CASSWDPTNFHYEQYF. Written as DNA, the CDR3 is TGCGCCAGCAGCTGGGACCCAACAAATTTCCACTACGAGCAGTACTTC.

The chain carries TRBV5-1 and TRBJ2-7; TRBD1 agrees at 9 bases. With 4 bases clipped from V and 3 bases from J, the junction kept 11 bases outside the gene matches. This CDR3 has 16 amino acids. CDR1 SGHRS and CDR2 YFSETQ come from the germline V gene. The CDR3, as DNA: TGCGCCAGCAGCCTAACCTGGACAGGGGCCGTCTACGAGCAGTACTTC. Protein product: CASSLTWTGAVYEQYF.

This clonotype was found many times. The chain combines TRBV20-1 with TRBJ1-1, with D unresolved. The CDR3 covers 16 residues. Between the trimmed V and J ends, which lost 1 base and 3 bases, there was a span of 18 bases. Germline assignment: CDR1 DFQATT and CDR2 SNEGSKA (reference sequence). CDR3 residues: CSARAYTWNRHTEAFF. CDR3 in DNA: TGCAGTGCTAGAGCTTATACTTGGAACAGACACACTGAAGCTTTCTTT.

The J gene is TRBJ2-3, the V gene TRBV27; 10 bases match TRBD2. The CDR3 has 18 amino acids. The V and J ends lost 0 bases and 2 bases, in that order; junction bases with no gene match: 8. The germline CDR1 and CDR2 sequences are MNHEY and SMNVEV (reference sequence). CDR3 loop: CASSLSALAGETTDTQYF. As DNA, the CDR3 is TGTGCCAGCAGTTTATCGGCGCTAGCGGGAGAAACCACAGATACGCAGTATTTT.

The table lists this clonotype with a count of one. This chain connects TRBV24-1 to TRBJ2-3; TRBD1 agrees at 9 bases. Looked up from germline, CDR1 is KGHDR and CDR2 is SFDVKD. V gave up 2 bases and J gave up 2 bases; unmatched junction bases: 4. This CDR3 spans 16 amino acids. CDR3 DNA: TGTGCCACCAGTGATTCCGGGACAGGGTACACAGATACGCAGTATTTT. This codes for CATSDSGTGYTDTQYF.

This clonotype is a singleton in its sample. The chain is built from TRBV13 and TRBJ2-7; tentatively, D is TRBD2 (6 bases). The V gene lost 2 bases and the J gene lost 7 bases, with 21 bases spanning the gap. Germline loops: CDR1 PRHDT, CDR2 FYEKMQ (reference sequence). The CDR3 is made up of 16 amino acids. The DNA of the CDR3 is TGTGCCAGCAGCTTATATAGTAGCGGACCTCTCGGGGAGCAGTACTTC. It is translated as CASSLYSSGPLGEQYF.

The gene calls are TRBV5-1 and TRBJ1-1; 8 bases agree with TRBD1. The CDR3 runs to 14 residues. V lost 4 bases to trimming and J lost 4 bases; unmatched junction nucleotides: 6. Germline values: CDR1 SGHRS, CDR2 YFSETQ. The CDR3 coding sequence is TGCGCCAGCAGCATGGACAGGGCGGGCACTGAAGCTTTCTTT. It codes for CASSMDRAGTEAFF.

Here the CDR3 DNA reads TGTGCCAGCTCACCGTTCTCTAGCGGGAGCACCGGTGAGCAGTTCTTC. Encoded protein: CASSPFSSGSTGEQFF. This chain links TRBV18 with TRBJ2-1; 10 bases map to TRBD2. Trimming removed 3 bases from V and 9 bases from J; junction bases left unmatched: 11. This CDR3 is built from 16 residues. Looked up from germline, CDR1 is KGHSH and CDR2 is LQKENI.

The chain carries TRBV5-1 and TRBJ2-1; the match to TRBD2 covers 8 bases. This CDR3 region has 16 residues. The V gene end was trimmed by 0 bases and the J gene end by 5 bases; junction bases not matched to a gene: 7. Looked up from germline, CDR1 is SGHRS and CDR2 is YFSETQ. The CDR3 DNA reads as TGCGCCAGCAGCTTGGGTCCAGCGGGGGAAAACAATGAGCAGTTCTTC. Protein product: CASSLGPAGENNEQFF.

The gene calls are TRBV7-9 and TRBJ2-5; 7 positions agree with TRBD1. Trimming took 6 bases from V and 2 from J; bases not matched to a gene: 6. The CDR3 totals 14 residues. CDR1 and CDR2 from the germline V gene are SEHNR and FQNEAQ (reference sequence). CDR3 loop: CASRDRDRQETQYF. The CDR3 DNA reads TGTGCCAGCAGGGACCGGGACAGACAAGAGACCCAGTACTTC.

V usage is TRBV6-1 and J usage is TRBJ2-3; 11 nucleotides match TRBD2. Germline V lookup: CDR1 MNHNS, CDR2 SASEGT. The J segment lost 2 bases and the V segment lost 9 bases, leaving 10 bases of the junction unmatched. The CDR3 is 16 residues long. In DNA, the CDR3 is TGTGCCAGACTAGCGGGGGCAAACGAGTCCACAGATACGCAGTATTTT. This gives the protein CARLAGANESTDTQYF.

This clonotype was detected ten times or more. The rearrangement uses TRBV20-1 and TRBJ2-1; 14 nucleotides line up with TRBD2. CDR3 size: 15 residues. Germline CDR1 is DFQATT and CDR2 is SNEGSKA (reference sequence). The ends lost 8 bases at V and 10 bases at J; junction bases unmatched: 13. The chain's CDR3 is CSTTVRTSGGFEQFF. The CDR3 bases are TGCAGTACTACAGTTAGGACTAGCGGGGGGTTCGAGCAGTTCTTC.

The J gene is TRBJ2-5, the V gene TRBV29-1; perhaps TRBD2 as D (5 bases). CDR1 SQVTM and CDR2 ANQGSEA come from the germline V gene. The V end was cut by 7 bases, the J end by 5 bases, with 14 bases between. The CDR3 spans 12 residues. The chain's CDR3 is CSAGVGGETQYF. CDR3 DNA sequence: TGCAGCGCTGGGGTTGGCGGGGAGACCCAGTACTTC.

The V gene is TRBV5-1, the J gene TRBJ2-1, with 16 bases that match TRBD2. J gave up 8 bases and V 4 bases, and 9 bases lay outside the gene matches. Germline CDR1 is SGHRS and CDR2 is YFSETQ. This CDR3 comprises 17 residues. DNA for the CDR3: TGCGCCAGCAGCGAGCCTAACGGGACTAGCGGGGGGGATGAGCAGTTCTTC. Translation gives CASSEPNGTSGGDEQFF.

For the CDR3, the DNA is TGTGCCAGTAGTGTTCGACTAGCGGGAGGTTTGGAGACCCAGTACTTC. It encodes CASSVRLAGGLETQYF. V usage is TRBV19 and J usage is TRBJ2-5; 13 bases line up with TRBD2. Germline V lookup: CDR1 LNHDA, CDR2 SQIVND (reference sequence). The length of the CDR3 is 16 residues. Losses at the gene ends were 5 bases for V and 5 bases for J; bases not matched to a gene: 8.

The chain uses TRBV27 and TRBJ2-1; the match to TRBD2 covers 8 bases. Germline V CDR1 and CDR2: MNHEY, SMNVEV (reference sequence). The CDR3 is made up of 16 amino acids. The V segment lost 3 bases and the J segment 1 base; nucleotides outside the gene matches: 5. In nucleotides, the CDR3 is TGTGCCAGCAGTTTCGGGGGGGCGCGTTCCTACAATGAGCAGTTCTTC. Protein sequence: CASSFGGARSYNEQFF.

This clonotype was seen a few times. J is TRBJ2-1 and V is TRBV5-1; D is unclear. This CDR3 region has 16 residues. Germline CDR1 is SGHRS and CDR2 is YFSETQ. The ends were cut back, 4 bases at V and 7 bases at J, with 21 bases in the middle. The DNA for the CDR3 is TGCGCCAGCAGCACTGGAGTTCTAAGCTTGGGGAATGAGCAGTTCTTC. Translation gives CASSTGVLSLGNEQFF. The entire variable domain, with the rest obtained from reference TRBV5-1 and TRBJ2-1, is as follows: KAGVTQTPRYLIKTRGQQVTLSCSPISGHRSVSWYQQTPGQGLQFLFEYFSETQRNKGNFPGRFSGRQFSNSRSEMNVSTLELGDSALYLCASSTGVLSLGNEQFFGPGTRLTVL.

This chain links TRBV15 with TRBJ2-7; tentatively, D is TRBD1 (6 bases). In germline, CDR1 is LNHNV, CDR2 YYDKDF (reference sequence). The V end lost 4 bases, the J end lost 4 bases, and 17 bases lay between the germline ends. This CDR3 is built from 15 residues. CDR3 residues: CATSTRSRGAYEQYF. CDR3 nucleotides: TGTGCCACCAGCACCCGATCCAGGGGAGCTTACGAGCAGTACTTC.

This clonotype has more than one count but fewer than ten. The CDR3 DNA follows: TGTGCCACCTCCCTTTTGGCGGGGGGGCTTGCCGAGCAGTACTTC. This translates into CATSLLAGGLAEQYF. The chain employs TRBV7-2 and TRBJ2-7; 9 bases agree with TRBD2. V dropped 10 bases and J dropped 6; count of bases not matched to a gene: 16. Germline V gene lookup returns CDR1 SGHTA and CDR2 FQGNSA. The CDR3 covers 15 residues.

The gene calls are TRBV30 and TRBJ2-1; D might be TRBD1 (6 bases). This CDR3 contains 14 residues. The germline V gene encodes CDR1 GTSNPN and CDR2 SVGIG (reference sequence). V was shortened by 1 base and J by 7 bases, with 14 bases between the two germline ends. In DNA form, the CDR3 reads TGTGCCTGGAGTGCGAGTCAGGGGAAAAATGAGCAGTTCTTC. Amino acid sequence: CAWSASQGKNEQFF.

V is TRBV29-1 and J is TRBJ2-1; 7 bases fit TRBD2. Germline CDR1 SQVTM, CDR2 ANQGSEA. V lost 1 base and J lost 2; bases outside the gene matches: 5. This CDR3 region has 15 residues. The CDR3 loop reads CSVEVMAGAYNEQFF. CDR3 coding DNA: TGCAGCGTTGAAGTAATGGCGGGAGCCTACAATGAGCAGTTCTTC.